The rows below give T cell receptor beta chains drawn from one sample of a study of cytomegalovirus exposure and HLA in healthy donors. Only in-frame clones appear in the TCRdb table, and some are missing; sequencing was by immunoSEQ multiplex PCR. The table lists some 120,000 clones, around three quarters of them singletons. Sequencing used PBMCs. These receptors originate from a human donor in good health. CDR3s include the opening cysteine and the closing phenylalanine or tryptophan. D genes are given only for firm matches.

d_gene: TRBD1; v_gene: TRBV7-9; j_gene: TRBJ1-1; CDR3aa: CASSLTGPTEAFF
d_gene: NA; v_gene: TRBV5-1; j_gene: TRBJ2-3; CDR3aa: CASSLTGPYTDTQYF
d_gene: NA; v_gene: TRBV28; j_gene: TRBJ1-5; CDR3aa: CASSFFRQHNQPQHF
d_gene: NA; v_gene: TRBV30; j_gene: TRBJ1-1; CDR3aa: CAWDRNTEAFF
d_gene: TRBD1; v_gene: TRBV19; j_gene: TRBJ1-4; CDR3aa: CASKQGTNEKLFF
d_gene: TRBD1; v_gene: TRBV28; j_gene: TRBJ1-5; CDR3aa: CASSFHRDRIHQPQHF
d_gene: TRBD2; v_gene: TRBV28; j_gene: TRBJ2-7; CDR3aa: CASSPSGRHEQYF
d_gene: TRBD2; v_gene: TRBV10-3; j_gene: TRBJ2-6; CDR3aa: CAIRAGGSGANVLTF
d_gene: TRBD1; v_gene: TRBV5-1; j_gene: TRBJ2-7; CDR3aa: CATSTGEHLYEQYF
d_gene: TRBD1; v_gene: TRBV5-5; j_gene: TRBJ1-3; CDR3aa: CASSTRDRGNTIYF
d_gene: NA; v_gene: TRBV25-1; j_gene: TRBJ2-7; CDR3aa: CASSDGVAYEQYF
d_gene: NA; v_gene: TRBV4-2; j_gene: TRBJ2-4; CDR3aa: CASSQERGSGTNIQYF
d_gene: NA; v_gene: TRBV28; j_gene: TRBJ2-3; CDR3aa: CASSPRITDTQYF
d_gene: TRBD1; v_gene: TRBV27; j_gene: TRBJ2-7; CDR3aa: CASSSAPGQRDYEQYF
d_gene: NA; v_gene: TRBV2; j_gene: TRBJ2-7; CDR3aa: CASSDDRLSYEQYF
d_gene: TRBD1; v_gene: TRBV7-2; j_gene: TRBJ1-2; CDR3aa: CASSFGTGDGYTF
d_gene: NA; v_gene: TRBV18; j_gene: TRBJ2-7; CDR3aa: CASSPQNRDYEQYF
d_gene: TRBD1; v_gene: TRBV25-1; j_gene: TRBJ1-2; CDR3aa: CASSETGDYGYTF
d_gene: TRBD2; v_gene: TRBV2; j_gene: TRBJ2-5; CDR3aa: CASAWREGQETQYF
d_gene: TRBD2; v_gene: TRBV10-2; j_gene: TRBJ2-7; CDR3aa: CASSAGGEQYF
d_gene: NA; v_gene: TRBV28; j_gene: TRBJ2-5; CDR3aa: CASTTGETQYF
d_gene: NA; v_gene: TRBV5-4; j_gene: TRBJ1-4; CDR3aa: CASSSRGPLSATNEKLFF